This note documents a single T cell receptor (beta chain) sequence. Using immunoSEQ multiplex PCR, the repertoire was profiled, and TCRdb retains in-frame clones only, with some absent. Of around 60,000 clones listed, nearly 85% are singletons. The CDR3 extends over 16 amino acids. Germline-derived CDR1 and CDR2 are LNHDA and SQIVND (reference sequence). The ends lost 5 bases at V and 2 bases at J; junction bases unmatched: 6. The source of the sample is a study of OX40 agonist ivuxolimab in advanced cancers. Study-level information: Patients received intravenous ivuxolimab every 2 weeks at 0.01 to 10 mg/kg.

V usage is TRBV19 and J usage is TRBJ2-2; 9 bases are a match to TRBD1. This TCR was recovered from an adult with an advanced solid tumor such as melanoma, head and neck, liver or kidney cancer. Sequencing was performed on CD4+ or CD8+ T cells sorted from blood, taken in a trial of the OX40 agonist ivuxolimab. The CDR3 region has the DNA TGTGCCAGTAGTTCGGGGGGACAGGGTAACACCGGGGAGCTGTTTTTT. It translates to CASSSGGQGNTGELFF. The full variable domain, rest sourced from reference TRBV19 and TRBJ2-2, is DGGITQSPKYLFRKEGQNVTLSCEQNLNHDAMYWYRQDPGQGLRLIYYSQIVNDFQKGDIAEGYSVSREKKESFPLTVTSAQKNPTAFYLCASSSGGQGNTGELFFGEGSRLTVL.